This T cell receptor (beta chain) was identified during a study of cytomegalovirus exposure and HLA in healthy donors (dated by TCRdb to the late 2010s). With regard to the full study: An earlier analysis of approximately 550 of the donors reported 250 to 300 Gb of sequence data and some 120 million unique TCR beta sequences from about 179 million T cells. Approximately 330 gigabases of sequencing data and 91 million or so unique TCR sequences made up an early release that covered several hundred HLA-typed donors. To predict cytomegalovirus infection status, the study brought together high-throughput TCR immunosequencing, statistical association of individual TCRs with disease status, and machine learning. The study used immunosequencing to profile the T cell repertoires of approximately 630 subjects and linked those repertoires to cytomegalovirus serostatus. The study aimed to test whether signatures of past pathogen exposure could be identified by cataloging public T cell receptors. Roughly 5 DR-DQ haplotypes were handled as single units for association and clustering because linkage in the cohort was strong. In addition to the first cohort of 500 to 850 subjects, a separate validation cohort of 120 different subjects was used. A later analysis re-analyzed previously published TCR beta repertoires from roughly 690 donors and added high-resolution HLA genotyping to study TCR occurrence patterns. Donor age, sex, ethnicity and CMV serostatus were collected together with the repertoire data. HLA typing covered class I and class II loci at four-digit resolution. The number of donors typed differed by locus, with roughly 620-630 for A, B, C, DRB1 and DQB1, about 500 for DQA1, 600 to 610 for DPA1, and 400 to 490 for DPB1. A later genetic analysis used genome-wide SNP genotypes for about 60% of the roughly 700 donors, treating that subset as a discovery cohort. Of the roughly 400 genotyped donors, more than 75% were placed in the genetic ancestry cluster associated with self-reported Caucasian donors. On average, approximately 250,000 unique TCR beta nucleotide sequences were sequenced per donor among 300 to 500 genotyped donors of the cohort, with roughly 19% of those sequences being non-productive. All discovery cohort repertoires had been generated using a single sequencing platform. Rather than using new phenotypic data, the later analysis identified candidate immune exposures from TCR beta sequences and from how often those sequences occurred across donors. To decide whether each TCR beta V gene segment behaved as functional or pseudogenic, an earlier analysis of approximately 620 of the donors relied on high-throughput TCR beta sequencing.

In total, 666 healthy bone marrow donors made up the cohort. At the time of sampling, every cohort member was nominally healthy, though immune exposures that went unrecorded were likely present. The donor was CMV seronegative and was included in the group of several hundred seronegative cohort members. Every donor gave a peripheral blood sample, and the peripheral blood mononuclear cells from that sample were used for TCR beta sequencing. Genomic DNA was extracted from the blood cell samples with the Qiagen DNeasy Blood Extraction Kit. The paper's findings and limits, for the study overall: Presence/absence analyses assumed roughly uniform sequencing depth across donors, an assumption that may not hold. Roughly 15 rarely observed V segments, including chromosome 9 orphons, were excluded from the earlier analysis of about 500 of the donors because counts were too low. V-gene and J-gene trimming of TCR beta chains was associated with a missense DCLRE1C variant in a later genetic analysis, and the association was replicated in an independent cohort. In a later analysis, HLA-associated TCR beta chains showed more clonal expansion and lower generation probabilities than non-associated chains that were equally common. The study gave a list of about 160 TCR beta chains associated with cytomegalovirus. Most CMV-associated TCR beta chains appeared to be HLA-restricted in a later analysis, and the HLA associations seemed to be driven largely by CMV exposure. A few of the identified cytomegalovirus-associated TCR beta chains were confirmed in vitro to be specific for cytomegalovirus antigens. In this cohort, only TCR beta chains were sequenced, and detectable features were limited by the absence of alpha or paired-chain data. In a later analysis, several top co-occurrence clusters were reported to appear linked to parvovirus B19, influenza, CMV and Epstein-Barr virus. Correlated functional status among segregating V segments might reflect linkage disequilibrium, but an unknown experimental factor could not be ruled out. A cluster of highly shared sequence variants was judged likely to be a technical artifact of the sequencing pipeline. A later analysis found that TCR association rates varied across HLA loci, with DRB1 alleles showing the most associated TCRs and HLA-C alleles the fewest. A further reported finding was that TCR beta sequences accurately predicted the HLA-A and HLA-B alleles for most subjects in the first cohort. Immune exposure information for the cohort was limited to CMV serostatus. The classifier was reported to diagnose cytomegalovirus status with high specificity and sensitivity in both the original and validation cohorts. According to the authors, the approach could potentially be generalized to other disease states and immunological phenotypes. Most TCR sequences were seen in very few donors, while some public TCRs were found in many individuals. When HLA alleles, especially DR and DQ, strongly co-occurred, attributing TCR associations to individual alleles was difficult. Because HLA typing was unavailable for some donors at each locus, only the typed subset was used in association tests. Compared with the 666-donor mean, donors in an Asian-associated ancestry cluster had fewer N-insertions in productive TCRs, according to a later genetic analysis. Some IMGT-functional V segments, including TRBV6-2 and TRBV6-3, could not be told apart with the 87-base-pair reads, so those segments were excluded. At a false discovery rate of 0.05, a later analysis linked under 20,000 TCR beta sequences to specific HLA alleles. Broadly in line with IMGT annotations, most TCR beta V segments showed up in productive rearrangements about 90% or about 30% of the time in an earlier analysis of some 590 of the donors.

Library preparation used the immunoSEQ multiplex PCR assay. For the multiplex PCR, a mixture combining 60 forward primers for TCR Vbeta segments and 13 reverse primers for TCR Jbeta segments was used. The CDR3 region of rearranged TCR beta genes was amplified from genomic DNA with a multiplex PCR assay. Amplified TCR beta libraries were sequenced as 87-base-pair reads on the Illumina HiSeq System. The paper's processing steps were these. A later analysis tallied approximately 87 million unique TCR beta chains across the roughly 610 repertoires, and approximately 9.9 million of those chains were shared by two or more donors. A nearest-neighbor algorithm error-corrected the raw reads and collapsed the reads into unique sequences, merging closely related sequences to remove PCR and sequencing errors. To assign V, D and J gene segments, CDR3 sequences were aligned to IMGT reference sequences. For a sequence to be retained, a match of at least six nucleotides was required to both a V gene segment and a J gene segment. A rearrangement counted as productive if the CDR3 had no stop codons and remained in frame with V and J, and every other rearrangement counted as non-productive. Following IMGT convention, CDR3 was defined as the stretch from the second conserved V-encoded cysteine to the conserved J-encoded phenylalanine. Sequences without an unambiguous match to a single V gene segment were excluded from the earlier analysis of 450 to 750 of the donors. In an earlier analysis of roughly 600 of the donors, a V segment was called functional when productive rearrangements were above 56.7%, and segregating when the standard deviation between donors exceeded 5%. A statistical classification framework was built for diagnosing cytomegalovirus status from the catalog of TCR beta chain sequences. V and J gene assignment, in a later analysis, came from comparing TCR nucleotide sequences with IMGT/GENE-DB human TR gene sequences. In a later analysis, CDR3 sequences and most-parsimonious VDJ recombination scenarios were assigned using the TCRdist pipeline. In a later analysis, each TCR beta chain was defined by its CDR3 amino acid sequence together with its V-gene family, and reads lacking a unique V-gene family were excluded. In a later analysis, fewer than 650 highly shared, low-generation-probability nucleotide sequences were removed to address suspected cross-contamination and a sequencing artifact. A later analysis calculated a clonal expansion index for each public chain from normalized within-repertoire ranks of inferred template counts. Generation probabilities in a later analysis came from a VDJ recombination model fitted to out-of-frame rearrangements, and those results were checked against IGoR. In a later analysis, TCR-TCR, TCR-HLA and TCR-CMV co-occurrence was scored with hypergeometric tests, and a repertoire-size bias correction was applied to TCR pairs. To estimate false discovery rates, a later analysis permuted the HLA or CMV assignments 20 times. In a later analysis, co-occurring TCRs were grouped with DBSCAN, and TCRdist sequence similarity was added when clustering was performed within HLA-allele-positive subsets. Repertoires with fewer than 30,000 or more than 120,000 public chains, plus five repertoires with anomalous nucleotide sharing, were excluded from co-occurrence clustering. TCRdb limited this immuneACCESS table to in-frame rearrangements with V and J called. A share of clones is missing; checked studies link under half to unresolved V genes, and the rest is unexplained. V and J calls plus clone size are reproduced from that table; the DNA served to infer D and trimming. In all, the sample holds about 110,000 clones, and approximately 80% of those were seen once. In total, the top ten clones hold roughly 1.3% of the sample.

Comment on this clone: The antigen it recognizes is unknown. Within one base of it there is no much larger clone, and no base qualities were kept.

From its cysteine to its phenylalanine, the CDR3 spans 12 amino acids. The CDR3 DNA has 36 bases and is translated from base 1. Reading the germline V gene gives CDR1 SGDLS and CDR2 YYNGEE. V is shortened by 4 bases, J by 6 bases, and the region joining them spans 11 bases. This TCR came from a man aged 30 to 45 in good health and CMV-seronegative. Sequencing was done on a sample of PBMCs. This chain joins TRBV9 to TRBJ2-7; D gene: possibly TRBD2, on 5 matching bases. In nucleotide form, the sequence is TGTGCCAGCAGCCCATACGAGGGCGAGCAGTACTTC. Its amino acids are CASSPYEGEQYF.